The clone carrying this T cell receptor (beta chain) was counted only a few times. Its cognate antigen is unknown. CDR3 size: 15 residues. Germline V gene lookup returns CDR1 SQVTM and CDR2 ANQGSEA. V shed 3 bases and J 2 bases; nucleotides not matched to a gene: 9. This sample stems from a study of metastatic and nonmetastatic thyroid tumors. Study-wide results and caveats: TCR beta diversity was reportedly significantly higher in malignant thyroid tumors than benign nodules, in blood and tumor.

TCRdb redid the clone calls on the PCR reads using MiXCR. Here the sample spans around 35,000 clones, approximately 16% being singletons. All patients were treatment-naive before thyroid surgery. Sequencing was done on a sample of blood. J is TRBJ2-5 and V is TRBV29-1; 7 nucleotides align to TRBD1. The TCR comes from a female donor with papillary thyroid cancer or a benign thyroid nodule (not recorded which). Some clones in this sample may be carry-over from other donors' samples. The CDR3 sequence: CSVDLRGQPQETQYF. Here the CDR3 DNA reads TGCAGCGTTGATTTAAGGGGACAGCCACAAGAGACCCAGTACTTC.